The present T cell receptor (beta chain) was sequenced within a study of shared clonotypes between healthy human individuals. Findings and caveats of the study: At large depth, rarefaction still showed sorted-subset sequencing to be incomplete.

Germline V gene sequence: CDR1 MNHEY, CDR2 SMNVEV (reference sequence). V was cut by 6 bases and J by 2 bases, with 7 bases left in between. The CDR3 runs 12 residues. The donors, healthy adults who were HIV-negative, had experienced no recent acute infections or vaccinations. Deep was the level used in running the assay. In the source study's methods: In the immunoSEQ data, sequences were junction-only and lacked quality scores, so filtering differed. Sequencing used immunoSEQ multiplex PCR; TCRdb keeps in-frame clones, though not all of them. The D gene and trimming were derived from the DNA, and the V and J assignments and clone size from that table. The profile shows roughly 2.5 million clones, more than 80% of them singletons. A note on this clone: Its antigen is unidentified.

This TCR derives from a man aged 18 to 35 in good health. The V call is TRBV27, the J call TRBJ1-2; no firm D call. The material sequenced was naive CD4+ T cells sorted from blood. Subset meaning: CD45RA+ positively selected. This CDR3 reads CASREVNYGYTF. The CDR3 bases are TGTGCCAGCAGAGAGGTGAACTATGGCTACACCTTC.